The rows below give T cell receptor beta chains drawn from one sample of a study of CD8+ T cells in alopecia areata. Measured with immunoSEQ multiplex PCR; TCRdb has only the in-frame clones, and not every one. The top ten clones hold more than 15% of a sample with fewer than 200,000 clones, roughly 63% of them seen once. The specimen was CD4+ T cells sorted from blood, collected at approximately week 60, from a patient treated with tofacitinib. Source of these receptors: a human donor with alopecia areata. The CDR3 runs from the conserved cysteine through the conserved F or W. The D gene is left open where the match is weak. Not all rows give a size; the values are once, few, many and, for expanded clones, a class.

clone size | J gene | D gene | V gene | CDR3 DNA | CDR3 protein
- | TRBJ1-2 | - | TRBV15 | TGTGCCACCAGCAGAACTGCGGGGGCCTATGGCTACACCTTC | CATSRTAGAYGYTF
- | TRBJ1-6 | - | TRBV4-1 | TGCGCCAGCAGCAACCATTGGGCACAGACAAATTCACCCCTCCACTTT | CASSNHWAQTNSPLHF
- | TRBJ2-5 | - | TRBV11-2 | TGTGCCAGCGGACTCAGGGTTGAAGAGACCCAGTACTTC | CASGLRVEETQYF
few | TRBJ2-5 | - | TRBV7-6 | TGTGCCAGCAGCTTAGAATTTGGCGGAGGGGAGACCCAGTACTTC | CASSLEFGGGETQYF
- | TRBJ2-2 | - | TRBV9 | TGTGCCAGCAGCCTTGGGACAACTACCTCACAAACCGGGGAGCTGTTTTTT | CASSLGTTTSQTGELFF
- | TRBJ1-4 | TRBD1 | TRBV6-5 | TGTGCCACCCGACAGGGGGCTGAAAAACTGTTTTTT | CATRQGAEKLFF
- | TRBJ1-1 | - | TRBV15 | TGTGCCACCAGCAGAGATTCTTGGGGGGGCACTGAAGCTTTCTTT | CATSRDSWGGTEAFF
- | TRBJ1-2 | - | TRBV27 | TGTGCCAGCGGCCTGAGAAGCGGGACGTCCTCCTACACCTTC | CASGLRSGTSSYTF
- | TRBJ1-1 | - | TRBV29-1 | TGCAGCGTTGTATTCACTGAAGCTTTCTTT | CSVVFTEAFF
- | TRBJ2-2 | - | TRBV27 | TGTGCCAGCAGTTTAAATGCTTTAGCGAACACCGGGGAGCTGTTTTTT | CASSLNALANTGELFF
- | TRBJ1-5 | - | TRBV6-6 | TGTGCCAGCAGTTACTCTTTGGATCAGCCCCAGCATTTT | CASSYSLDQPQHF
- | TRBJ1-5 | - | TRBV2 | TGTGCCAGCAGTGGGGGAAGGACAAGGCAGCCCCAGCATTTT | CASSGGRTRQPQHF
- | TRBJ1-2 | - | TRBV4-2 | TGTGCCAGCAGCCAAGATCGGACGGACTATGGCTACACCTTC | CASSQDRTDYGYTF
few | TRBJ1-6 | - | TRBV7-9 | TGTGCCAGCAGCTTAGGCTCCCCAGGATATAATTCACCCCTCCACTTT | CASSLGSPGYNSPLHF
- | TRBJ1-6 | - | TRBV5-6 | TGTGCCAGCAGCTTGGGTCGTTCACAAGTGGTGGCCCTCCACTTT | CASSLGRSQVVALHF
- | TRBJ2-1 | - | TRBV5-1 | TGCGCCAGCAGCCCGCTGGGACGGCAGACCATCCACCAGGTCTTC | CASSPLGRQTIHQVF
- | TRBJ2-5 | TRBD2 | TRBV7-9 | TGTGCCAGCAGCCTCGGACTAGCGGGGGGGCCCAGGGAGACCCAGTACTTC | CASSLGLAGGPRETQYF
- | TRBJ1-6 | - | TRBV2 | TGTGCCAGCAGTGAACGGGAGTCCCTCCACTTT | CASSERESLHF
few | TRBJ1-2 | - | TRBV29-1 | TGCAGCGTTTATAGGAACCTTTATGATGGCTACACCTTC | CSVYRNLYDGYTF
few | TRBJ2-7 | - | TRBV29-1 | TGCAGCGTGGTCTACGAGCAGTACTTC | CSVVYEQYF
once | TRBJ2-1 | TRBD2 | TRBV29-1 | TGCAGCGTGGAAAAGGGACTAGCCTATAATGAGCAGTTCTTC | CSVEKGLAYNEQFF
- | TRBJ2-2 | - | TRBV29-1 | TGCAGCGTTGAAGGGGTGGGTTCCACCGGGGAGCTGTTTTTT | CSVEGVGSTGELFF